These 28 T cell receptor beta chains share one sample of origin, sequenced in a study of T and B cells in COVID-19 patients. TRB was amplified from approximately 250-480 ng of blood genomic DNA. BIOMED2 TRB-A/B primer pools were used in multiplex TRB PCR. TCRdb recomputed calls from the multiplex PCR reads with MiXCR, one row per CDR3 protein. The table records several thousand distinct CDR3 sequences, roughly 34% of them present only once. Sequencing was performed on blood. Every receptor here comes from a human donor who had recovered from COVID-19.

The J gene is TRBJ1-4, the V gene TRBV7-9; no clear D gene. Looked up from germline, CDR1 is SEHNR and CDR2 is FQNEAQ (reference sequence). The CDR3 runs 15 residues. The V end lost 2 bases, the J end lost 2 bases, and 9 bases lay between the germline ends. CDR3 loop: CASSLRTATNEKLFF. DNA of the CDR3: TGTGCCAGCAGCTTAAGGACGGCCACTAATGAAAAACTGTTTTTT.

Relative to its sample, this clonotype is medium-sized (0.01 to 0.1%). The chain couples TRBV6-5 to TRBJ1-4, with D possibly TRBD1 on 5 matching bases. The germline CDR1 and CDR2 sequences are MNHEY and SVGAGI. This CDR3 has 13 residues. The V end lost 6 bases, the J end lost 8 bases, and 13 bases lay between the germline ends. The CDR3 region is CASRQIGDEKLFF. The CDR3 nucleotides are TGTGCCAGCAGACAGATTGGGGACGAAAAACTGTTTTTT.

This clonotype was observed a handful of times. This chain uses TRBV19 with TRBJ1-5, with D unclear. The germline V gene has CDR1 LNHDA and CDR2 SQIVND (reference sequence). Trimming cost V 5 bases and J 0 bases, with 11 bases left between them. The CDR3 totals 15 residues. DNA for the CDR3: TGTGCCAGTAGTTGGACGGTGAATAGCAATCAGCCCCAGCATTTT. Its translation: CASSWTVNSNQPQHF. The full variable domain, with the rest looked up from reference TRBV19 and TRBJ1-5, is DGGITQSPKYLFRKEGQNVTLSCEQNLNHDAMYWYRQDPGQGLRLIYYSQIVNDFQKGDIAEGYSVSREKKESFPLTVTSAQKNPTAFYLCASSWTVNSNQPQHFGDGTRLSIL.

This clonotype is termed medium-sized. The CDR3 here is CATLAGVRTGELFF. In DNA form, the CDR3 reads TGTGCCACCCTAGCGGGGGTGCGCACCGGGGAGCTGTTTTTT. The chain is built from TRBV19 and TRBJ2-2; 10 bases are shared with TRBD2. V lost 10 bases, J lost 4 bases, and 6 bases stayed unmatched. The CDR3 is 14 amino acids. The germline V gene encodes CDR1 LNHDA and CDR2 SQIVND (reference sequence).

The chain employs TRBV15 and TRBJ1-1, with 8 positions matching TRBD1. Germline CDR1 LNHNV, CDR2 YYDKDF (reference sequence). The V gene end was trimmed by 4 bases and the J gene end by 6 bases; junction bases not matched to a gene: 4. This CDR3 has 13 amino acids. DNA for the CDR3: TGTGCCACCAGCACCAGACAGGGGTCTGAAGCTTTCTTT. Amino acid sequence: CATSTRQGSEAFF. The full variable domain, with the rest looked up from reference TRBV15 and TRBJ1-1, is DAMVIQNPRYQVTQFGKPVTLSCSQTLNHNVMYWYQQKSSQAPKLLFHYYDKDFNNEADTPDNFQSRRPNTSFCFLDIRSPGLGDTAMYLCATSTRQGSEAFFGQGTRLTVV.

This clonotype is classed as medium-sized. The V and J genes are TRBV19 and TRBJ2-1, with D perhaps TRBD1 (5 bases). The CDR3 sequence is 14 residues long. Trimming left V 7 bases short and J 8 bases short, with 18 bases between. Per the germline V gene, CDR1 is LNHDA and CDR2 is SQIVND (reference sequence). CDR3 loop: CASTPGASWDEQFF. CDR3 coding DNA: TGTGCCAGTACCCCTGGGGCTAGTTGGGATGAGCAGTTCTTC.

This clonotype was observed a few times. This CDR3 reads CASSGWDSAGEDYEQYF. The DNA for the CDR3 is TGTGCCAGCAGTGGGTGGGACAGTGCGGGGGAGGATTACGAGCAGTACTTC. The V call is TRBV27, the J call TRBJ2-7; D is perhaps TRBD1 or TRBD2 (7 bases each). With 5 bases removed from V and 4 bases from J, the gap between germline ends came to 24 bases. This CDR3 is built from 17 residues. Per the germline V gene, CDR1 is MNHEY and CDR2 is SMNVEV (reference sequence).

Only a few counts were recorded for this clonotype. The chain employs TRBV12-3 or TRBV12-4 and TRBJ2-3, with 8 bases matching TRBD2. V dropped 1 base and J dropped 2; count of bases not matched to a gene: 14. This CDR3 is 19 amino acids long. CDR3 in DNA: TGTGCCAGCAGTTTAGGTCCCGGACTAGCTGGGGGCTACACAGATACGCAGTATTTT. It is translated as CASSLGPGLAGGYTDTQYF.

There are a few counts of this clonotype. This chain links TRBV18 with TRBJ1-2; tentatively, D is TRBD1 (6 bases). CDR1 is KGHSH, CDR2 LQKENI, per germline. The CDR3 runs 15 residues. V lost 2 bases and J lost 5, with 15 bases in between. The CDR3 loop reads CASSPTAGVGYGYTF. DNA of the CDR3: TGTGCCAGCTCACCAACGGCAGGGGTAGGGTATGGCTACACCTTC.

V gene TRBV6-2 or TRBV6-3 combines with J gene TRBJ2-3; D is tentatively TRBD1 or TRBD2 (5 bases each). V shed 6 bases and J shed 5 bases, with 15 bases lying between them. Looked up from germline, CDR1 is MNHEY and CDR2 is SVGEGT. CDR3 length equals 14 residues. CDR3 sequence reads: CASSSRIGGDTQYF. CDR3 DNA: TGTGCCAGCAGCTCCCGGATTGGGGGAGATACGCAGTATTTT.

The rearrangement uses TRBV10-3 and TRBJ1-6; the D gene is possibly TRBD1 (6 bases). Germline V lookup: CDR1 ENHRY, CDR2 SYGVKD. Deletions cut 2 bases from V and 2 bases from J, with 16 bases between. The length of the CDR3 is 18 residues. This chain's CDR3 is CAISETRGGKTYNSPLHF. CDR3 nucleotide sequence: TGTGCCATCAGTGAGACTAGGGGGGGGAAGACCTATAATTCACCCCTCCACTTT.

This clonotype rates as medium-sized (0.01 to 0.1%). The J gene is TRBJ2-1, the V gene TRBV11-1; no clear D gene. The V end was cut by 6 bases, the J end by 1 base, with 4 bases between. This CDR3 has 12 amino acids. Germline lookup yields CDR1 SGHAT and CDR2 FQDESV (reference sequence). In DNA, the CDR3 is TGTGCCAGCAGGGCGTCCTACAATGAGCAGTTCTTC. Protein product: CASRASYNEQFF.

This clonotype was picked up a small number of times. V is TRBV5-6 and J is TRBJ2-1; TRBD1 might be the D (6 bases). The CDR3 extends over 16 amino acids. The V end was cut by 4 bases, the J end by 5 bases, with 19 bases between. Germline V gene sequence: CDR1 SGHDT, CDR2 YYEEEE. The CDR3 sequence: CASSGLRGQPHNEQFF. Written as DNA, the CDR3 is TGTGCCAGCAGCGGCCTACGCGGACAGCCCCACAATGAGCAGTTCTTC.

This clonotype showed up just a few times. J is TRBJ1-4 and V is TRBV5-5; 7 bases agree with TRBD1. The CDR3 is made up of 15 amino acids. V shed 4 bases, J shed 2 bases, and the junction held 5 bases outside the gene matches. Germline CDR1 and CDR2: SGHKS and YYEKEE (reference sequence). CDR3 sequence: CASSVTGATNEKLFF. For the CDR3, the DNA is TGTGCCAGCAGCGTTACAGGGGCTACTAATGAAAAACTGTTTTTT.

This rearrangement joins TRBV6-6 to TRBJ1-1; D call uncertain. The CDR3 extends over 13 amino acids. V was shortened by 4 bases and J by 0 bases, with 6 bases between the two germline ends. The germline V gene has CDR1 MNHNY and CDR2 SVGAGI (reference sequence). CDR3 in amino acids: CASSLSLNTEAFF. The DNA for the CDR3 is TGTGCCAGCAGTTTATCATTGAACACTGAAGCTTTCTTT.

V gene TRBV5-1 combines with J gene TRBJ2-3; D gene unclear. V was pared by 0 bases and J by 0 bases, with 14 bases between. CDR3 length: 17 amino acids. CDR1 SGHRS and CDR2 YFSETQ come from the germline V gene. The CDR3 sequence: CASSLERRLGSTDTQYF. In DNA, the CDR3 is TGCGCCAGCAGCTTGGAACGACGTCTTGGGAGCACAGATACGCAGTATTTT.

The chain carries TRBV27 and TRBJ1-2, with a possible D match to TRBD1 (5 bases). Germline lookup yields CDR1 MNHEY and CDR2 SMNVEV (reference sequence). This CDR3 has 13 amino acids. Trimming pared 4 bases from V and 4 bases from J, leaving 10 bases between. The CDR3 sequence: CASSSGQAYGYTF. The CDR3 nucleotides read TGTGCCAGCAGTTCCGGACAAGCCTATGGCTACACCTTC.

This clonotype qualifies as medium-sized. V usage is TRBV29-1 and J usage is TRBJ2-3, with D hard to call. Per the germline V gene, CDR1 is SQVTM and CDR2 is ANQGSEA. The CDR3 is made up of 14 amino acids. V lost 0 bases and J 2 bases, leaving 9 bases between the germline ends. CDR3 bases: TGCAGCGTTGAAGATCTGGCTTTCACAGATACGCAGTATTTT. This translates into CSVEDLAFTDTQYF.

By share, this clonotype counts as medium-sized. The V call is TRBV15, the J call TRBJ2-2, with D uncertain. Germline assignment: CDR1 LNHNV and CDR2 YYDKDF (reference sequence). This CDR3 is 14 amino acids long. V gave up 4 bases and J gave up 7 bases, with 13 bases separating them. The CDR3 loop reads CATSTKNMGGELFF. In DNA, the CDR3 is TGTGCCACCAGCACAAAGAATATGGGCGGGGAGCTGTTTTTT.

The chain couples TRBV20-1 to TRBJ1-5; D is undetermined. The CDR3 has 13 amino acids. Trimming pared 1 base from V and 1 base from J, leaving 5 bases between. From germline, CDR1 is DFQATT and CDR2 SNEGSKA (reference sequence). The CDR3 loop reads CSARGQSNQPQHF. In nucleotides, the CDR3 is TGCAGTGCTAGAGGTCAGAGCAATCAGCCCCAGCATTTT.

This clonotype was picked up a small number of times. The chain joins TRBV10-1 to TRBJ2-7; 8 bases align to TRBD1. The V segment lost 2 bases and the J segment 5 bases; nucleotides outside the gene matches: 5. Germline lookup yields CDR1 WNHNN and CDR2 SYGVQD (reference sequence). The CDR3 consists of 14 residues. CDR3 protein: CASSEGTGPHEQYV. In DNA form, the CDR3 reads TGCGCCAGCAGTGAGGGGACAGGTCCTCACGAGCAGTACGTC.

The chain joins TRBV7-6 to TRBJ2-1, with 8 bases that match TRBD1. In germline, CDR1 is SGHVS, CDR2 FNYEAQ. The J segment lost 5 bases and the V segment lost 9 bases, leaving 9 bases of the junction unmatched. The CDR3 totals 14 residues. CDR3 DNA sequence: TGTGCCAGTGGGGGCGGACAGGGCAACAATGAGCAGTTCTTC. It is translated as CASGGGQGNNEQFF. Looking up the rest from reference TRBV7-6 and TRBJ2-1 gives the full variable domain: GAGVSQSPRYKVTKRGQDVALRCDPISGHVSLYWYRQALGQGPEFLTYFNYEAQQDKSGLPNDRFSAERPEGSISTLTIQRTEQRDSAMYRCASGGGQGNNEQFFGPGTRLTVL.

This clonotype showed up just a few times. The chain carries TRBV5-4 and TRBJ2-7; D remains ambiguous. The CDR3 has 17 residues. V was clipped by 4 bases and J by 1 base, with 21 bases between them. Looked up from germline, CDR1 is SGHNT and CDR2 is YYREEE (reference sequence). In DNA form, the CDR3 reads TGTGCCAGCAGCATATTCGGCGATGGGCGACGGTCCTACGAGCAGTACGTC. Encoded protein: CASSIFGDGRRSYEQYV.

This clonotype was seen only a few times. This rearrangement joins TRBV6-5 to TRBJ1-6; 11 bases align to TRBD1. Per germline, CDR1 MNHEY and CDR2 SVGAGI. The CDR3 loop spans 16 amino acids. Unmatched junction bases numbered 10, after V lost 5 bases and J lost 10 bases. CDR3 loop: CASSVVSGQGGSPLHF. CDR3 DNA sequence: TGTGCCAGCAGTGTCGTCTCGGGACAGGGGGGATCACCCCTCCACTTT.

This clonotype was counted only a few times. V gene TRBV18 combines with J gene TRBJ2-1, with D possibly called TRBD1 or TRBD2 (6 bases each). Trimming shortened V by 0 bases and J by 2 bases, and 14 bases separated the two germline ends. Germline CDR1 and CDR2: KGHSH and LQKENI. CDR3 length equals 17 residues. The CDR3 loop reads CASSPPTGADPYNEQFF. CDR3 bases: TGTGCCAGCTCACCACCGACGGGGGCCGACCCCTACAATGAGCAGTTCTTC.

The DNA for the CDR3 is TGCGCCAGCAGCTACAAGAGCGCAGATACGCAGTATTTT. Its translation is CASSYKSADTQYF. The chain links TRBV5-1 to TRBJ2-3; D is unresolved. Trimming removed 3 bases at V and 4 bases at J, with 9 bases between. CDR3 length: 13 amino acids. Germline V lookup: CDR1 SGHRS, CDR2 YFSETQ.

CDR3 sequence (DNA): TGTGCCAGCAGCTTGGGGGGGGCCGGACTCCCTACAGATACGCAGTATTTT. Translating gives CASSLGGAGLPTDTQYF. The chain employs TRBV5-4 and TRBJ2-3; perhaps D is TRBD1 or TRBD2 (6 bases each). The CDR3 length is 17 residues. CDR1 SGHNT and CDR2 YYREEE come from the germline V gene (reference sequence). The germline V and J ends were trimmed by 0 bases and 3 bases, with 17 bases remaining between them.

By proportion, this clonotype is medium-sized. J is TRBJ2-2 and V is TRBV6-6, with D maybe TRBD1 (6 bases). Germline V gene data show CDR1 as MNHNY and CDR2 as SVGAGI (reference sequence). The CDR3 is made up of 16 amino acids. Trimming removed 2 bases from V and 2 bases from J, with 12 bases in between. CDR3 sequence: CASSYARDTNTGELFF. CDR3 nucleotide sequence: TGTGCCAGCAGTTACGCCCGGGACACAAACACCGGGGAGCTGTTTTTT.